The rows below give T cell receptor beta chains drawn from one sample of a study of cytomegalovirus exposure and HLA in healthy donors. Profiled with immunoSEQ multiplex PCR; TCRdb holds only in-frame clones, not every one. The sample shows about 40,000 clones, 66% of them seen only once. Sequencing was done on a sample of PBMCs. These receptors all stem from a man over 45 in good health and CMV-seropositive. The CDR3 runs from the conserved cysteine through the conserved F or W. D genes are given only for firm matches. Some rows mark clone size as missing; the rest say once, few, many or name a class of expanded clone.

TGCGCCAGCAGCCAAGGACTAGGGATTCAAGAGACCCAGTACTTC,CASSQGLGIQETQYF,TRBJ2-5,TRBV4-3,.,.
TGTGCCAGCAAGGGGGGGGCAGGCTCTAGCTATGGCTACACCTTC,CASKGGAGSSYGYTF,TRBJ1-2,TRBV6-6,.,.
TGCGCCAGCAGCTTTGGGGGACAGGGGGCCTACGAGCAGTACTTC,CASSFGGQGAYEQYF,TRBJ2-7,TRBV5-1,TRBD1,.
TGTGCCAGCAGTGATAATGGTAGGGGACAGGGGGCCGACGAGCAGTACTTC,CASSDNGRGQGADEQYF,TRBJ2-7,TRBV2,TRBD1,.
TGCGCCAGCAGCCAGCAATGGACAGGGGCGTCCTACGAGCAGTACTTC,CASSQQWTGASYEQYF,TRBJ2-7,TRBV4-3,TRBD1,.
TGTGCCAGCAGCGCCCAAGTCCTAGGCACTGAAGCTTTCTTT,CASSAQVLGTEAFF,TRBJ1-1,TRBV9,.,once
TGTGCCAGCAGCTTAGCCCTAACAGGGAACACTGAAGCTTTCTTT,CASSLALTGNTEAFF,TRBJ1-1,TRBV7-9,.,few
TGCGCCAGCAGCCGGGGGACTAGCGGGGGGCAGTGGGCCAAAAACATTCAGTACTTC,CASSRGTSGGQWAKNIQYF,TRBJ2-4,TRBV5-1,TRBD2,.
TGTGCCAGCAGACACAGGACGGCTGAAGCTTTCTTT,CASRHRTAEAFF,TRBJ1-1,TRBV11-3,.,.
TGTGCCAGCAGCTTAGGTCTGGGGCCCCCTGAAGCTTTCTTT,CASSLGLGPPEAFF,TRBJ1-1,TRBV7-9,.,.
TGTGCCAGCAGCCTGGGACTAGCGGGGGGGCCGAACGGGGAGCTGTTTTTT,CASSLGLAGGPNGELFF,TRBJ2-2,TRBV7-2,TRBD2,few
TGTGCCAGCAGCTTGCCAGGGGGATTCACTGAAGCTTTCTTT,CASSLPGGFTEAFF,TRBJ1-1,TRBV5-4,TRBD1,.
TGTGCCAGCAGCCAAGAAGGAGGATATAACACTGAAGCTTTCTTT,CASSQEGGYNTEAFF,TRBJ1-1,TRBV4-2,.,.
TGTGCCAGCAGCTTAGTTGAGCAAGAGACCCAGTACTTC,CASSLVEQETQYF,TRBJ2-5,TRBV11-3,.,.
TGTGCCAGCAGCCCACAGTCAACTAACACTGAAGCTTTCTTT,CASSPQSTNTEAFF,TRBJ1-1,TRBV28,.,.
TGCGCCAGCAGCCCCGGACTAGCCCGCCAAGAGACCCAGTACTTC,CASSPGLARQETQYF,TRBJ2-5,TRBV5-1,TRBD2,.
TGTGCCAGCAGCCGAGGACAGGGTACCCATACCGGGGAGCTGTTTTTT,CASSRGQGTHTGELFF,TRBJ2-2,TRBV9,TRBD1,.
TGCGCCAGCAGTCAGGGACAGGGGGTAGGTGGCTACACCTTC,CASSQGQGVGGYTF,TRBJ1-2,TRBV5-1,TRBD1,.
TGTGCCAGCAGCTTAGCACGAGGGGGAAATAATGAAAAACTGTTTTTT,CASSLARGGNNEKLFF,TRBJ1-4,TRBV7-9,.,.
TGTGCTAGTGGTTTTGGGACAGTTGGAGGCGGCTACACCTTC,CASGFGTVGGGYTF,TRBJ1-2,TRBV12-5,TRBD1,.
TGTGCCAGCAAGGGGACTGGGAATCAGCCCCAGCATTTT,CASKGTGNQPQHF,TRBJ1-5,TRBV2,.,.
TGTGCCAGCAGCAAACAGGGGGCGACCTACAATGAGCAGTTCTTC,CASSKQGATYNEQFF,TRBJ2-1,TRBV5-8,TRBD1,.
TGTGCCAGCAGCACCCCGGAGCGGGGACACCTGTGGACAGATACGCAGTATTTT,CASSTPERGHLWTDTQYF,TRBJ2-3,TRBV2,.,.
TGTGCCAGCAGCTTAGCCCCGCGGGGGGCCCAAGAGACCCAGTACTTC,CASSLAPRGAQETQYF,TRBJ2-5,TRBV7-2,TRBD2,.
TGTGCCAGCAGCGCGGGGGGGCAGGTAGATACGCAGTATTTT,CASSAGGQVDTQYF,TRBJ2-3,TRBV9,TRBD2,few
TGTGCCAGCAGCTTAGGACAGGAATACGAGCAGTACTTC,CASSLGQEYEQYF,TRBJ2-7,TRBV11-3,.,.
TGTGCCAGCGGGGGACAGGGAAGGGGCCAAGAGACCCAGTACTTC,CASGGQGRGQETQYF,TRBJ2-5,TRBV2,TRBD1,few
TGTGCCAGCAGCTTGGACAGCCAAGAGACCCAGTACTTC,CASSLDSQETQYF,TRBJ2-5,TRBV5-4,.,.
TGCGCCAGCAGCCAAGATGGGGGGAGCAATCAGCCCCAGCATTTT,CASSQDGGSNQPQHF,TRBJ1-5,TRBV4-3,.,few
TGTGCCAGCAGCCAAGATTCCGGGACAGGGGGCGAAAAACTGTTTTTT,CASSQDSGTGGEKLFF,TRBJ1-4,TRBV4-2,TRBD1,.
TGTGCGGTAGCGGGGGCTCTCACAGATACGCAGTATTTT,CAVAGALTDTQYF,TRBJ2-3,TRBV30,TRBD2,.
TGTGCCAGCGCCCAATCCGGAGCAACGGAAGCTTTCTTT,CASAQSGATEAFF,TRBJ1-1,TRBV11-2,.,few
TGTGCCAGCAGTGCCCGGGACAGTAACACTGAAGCTTTCTTT,CASSARDSNTEAFF,TRBJ1-1,TRBV6-5,TRBD1,few
TGTGCCAGCACCCTCGGGACAGACTATTCACCCCTCCACTTT,CASTLGTDYSPLHF,TRBJ1-6,TRBV28,TRBD1,.
TGCGCCAGCAGCCCCGGGACAGGGGGGGGCAATGAGCAGTTCTTC,CASSPGTGGGNEQFF,TRBJ2-1,TRBV4-3,TRBD1,.
TGTGCCAGCAGTCTAAACTACGAGCAGTACTTC,CASSLNYEQYF,TRBJ2-7,TRBV21-1,.,.
TGTGCCATCAGTAGTCTAGCGGGGGGGGTCTACGAGCAGTACTTC,CAISSLAGGVYEQYF,TRBJ2-7,TRBV10-3,TRBD2,.
TGCAGCGCCAGGACTGACCCTAGCACAGATACGCAGTATTTT,CSARTDPSTDTQYF,TRBJ2-3,TRBV29-1,.,.
TGCAGCGTTCGAAGAACAGCCGCCGATAGCTACACCTTC,CSVRRTAADSYTF,TRBJ1-2,TRBV29-1,.,.